The next 28 T cell receptor beta chains were all read from a single sample in a study of post-analysis software for immune sequencing data. Overall study findings and caveats: TRBV5-6, TRBV5-1 and TRBV20-1 belonged to a set of about five TRBV segments that were more frequent in patients than controls.

These receptors' targets are unknown. cDNA libraries of TCR beta carried unique molecular identifiers. TCRdb re-called the PCR reads through MiXCR, storing one row per CDR3 protein. The sample lists hundreds of thousands of distinct CDR3 sequences; 30% were seen once. The sample consisted of blood. The receptors derive from a girl between 10 and 17 years old with multiple sclerosis.

Points on this clonotype: The junction and the germline gene differ at one end; a read error may be behind it. The CDR3 reads CVSSLSDRRGTQYF. The DNA of the CDR3 is TGTGTCAGCAGTTTATCCGACCGACGTGGGACCCAGTACTTC. The chain carries TRBV27 and TRBJ2-5; D unresolved. Germline CDR1 reads MNHEY; CDR2 reads SMNVEV (reference sequence). This CDR3 has 14 amino acids.

This chain uses TRBV11-2 with TRBJ2-7; D is ambiguous. From germline, CDR1 is SGHAT and CDR2 FQNNGV. There are 13 residues in the CDR3. The germline V and J ends were trimmed by 3 bases and 5 bases, with 11 bases remaining between them. The CDR3 loop reads CASSLGFADEQYF. The DNA of the CDR3 is TGTGCCAGCAGCTTGGGCTTCGCCGACGAGCAGTACTTC.

The genes are TRBV7-2 and TRBJ1-5, with 9 bases identical to TRBD1. Losses at the gene ends were 1 base for V and 3 bases for J; bases not matched to a gene: 4. The CDR3 is 16 residues long. Per germline, CDR1 SGHTA and CDR2 FQGNSA. The DNA for the CDR3 is TGTGCCAGCAGCTTAGGACAGGGGGTGTACAATCAGCCCCAGCATTTT. Translated: CASSLGQGVYNQPQHF.

V and J are TRBV6-2 or TRBV6-3 and TRBJ2-7; possible D gene TRBD2, 6 bases. CDR1 MNHEY and CDR2 SVGEGT come from the germline V gene. CDR3 length: 15 amino acids. Trimming removed 2 bases at V and 2 bases at J, with 13 bases between. The CDR3 sequence: CASSYLAEGTYEQYF. Here the CDR3 DNA reads TGTGCCAGCAGTTACCTCGCGGAGGGGACCTACGAGCAGTACTTC.

The rearrangement joins TRBV7-9 to TRBJ1-2, with D maybe TRBD1 (6 bases). The CDR3 totals 13 residues. Germline CDR1 SEHNR, CDR2 FQNEAQ (reference sequence). The CDR3 nucleotides are TGTGCGGGCCGGGACAACGAAGGGTATGGCTACACCTTC. This gives the protein CAGRDNEGYGYTF.

This chain uses TRBV20-1 with TRBJ2-3; 8 bases fit TRBD1. Trimming cost V 3 bases and J 0 bases; bases outside gene matches: 5. The CDR3 runs to 15 residues. Germline CDR1 DFQATT, CDR2 SNEGSKA (reference sequence). The CDR3 nucleotides are TGCAGTGCTAGCGACGGACAGGGAAGCACAGATACGCAGTATTTT. Translated, it gives CSASDGQGSTDTQYF.

The V call is TRBV7-2, the J call TRBJ2-5; D unresolved. The J call may be in error: the DNA end matches TRBJ2-7 better. CDR3 length: 14 amino acids. The germline CDR1 and CDR2 sequences are SGHTA and FQGNSA. CDR3 region: CASSLGWRADEQYF. The CDR3 DNA follows: TGTGCCAGCAGCTTAGGCTGGCGAGCTGACGAGCAGTACTTC.

This clonotype was found once. A read error may produce the germline difference seen at one junction end. V and J are TRBV29-1 and TRBJ2-4; D tentatively reads TRBD1 or TRBD2 (5 bases each). The J call may not be correct, given that the DNA end is closer to TRBJ2-7. The CDR3 loop spans 14 amino acids. The germline V gene encodes CDR1 SQVTM and CDR2 ANQGSEA. Here the CDR3 reads CGVNPSDRGDEQYF. The CDR3 DNA reads TGCGGCGTGAACCCATCAGATAGGGGAGACGAGCAGTACTTC.

This clonotype was observed many times. The chain has TRBV6-2 or TRBV6-3 and TRBJ2-7; tentatively, D is TRBD2 (6 bases). V lost 4 bases and J 4 bases, leaving 14 bases between the germline ends. Germline-derived CDR1 and CDR2 are MNHEY and SVGEGT. The CDR3 covers 14 residues. The CDR3, as DNA: TGTGCCAGCAGTTGGCGGGGCGGAAATTACGAGCAGTACTTC. This codes for CASSWRGGNYEQYF.

This clonotype has only one observation. V and J are TRBV6-6 and TRBJ1-2; D possibly corresponds to TRBD1 (5 bases). Trimming stripped 5 bases from V and 3 bases from J, with 10 bases between. CDR1 is MNHNY, CDR2 SVGAGI, per germline (reference sequence). This CDR3 comprises 13 residues. The CDR3, as DNA: TGTGCCAGCAGTACCGGGACGGACTATGGCTACACCTTC. This sequence encodes CASSTGTDYGYTF.

Only a few counts were recorded for this clonotype. This chain links TRBV9 with TRBJ2-7, with 8 bases matching TRBD1. J was trimmed by 3 bases and V by 7 bases; bases with no gene match: 6. Germline CDR1 SGDLS, CDR2 YYNGEE. This CDR3 spans 13 amino acids. The CDR3: CASAGTGSYEQYF. The CDR3 nucleotides read TGTGCCAGCGCCGGGACAGGAAGCTACGAGCAGTACTTC. The full variable domain, rest sourced from reference TRBV9 and TRBJ2-7, is DSGVTQTPKHLITATGQRVTLRCSPRSGDLSVYWYQQSLDQGLQFLIQYYNGEERAKGNILERFSAQQFPDLHSELNLSSLELGDSALYFCASAGTGSYEQYFGPGTRLTVT.

The rearrangement joins TRBV7-2 to TRBJ1-1; unclear D gene. The germline CDR1 and CDR2 sequences are SGHTA and FQGNSA. V was pared by 3 bases and J by 6 bases, with 8 bases between. The CDR3 has 12 residues. In DNA form, the CDR3 reads TGTGCCAGCAGCTTCTTCGGTTCTGAAGCTTTCTTT. Its protein product is CASSFFGSEAFF.

The rearrangement joins TRBV9 to TRBJ1-1; weak D call: TRBD1 (5 bases). The V end was cut by 0 bases, the J end by 9 bases, with 15 bases between. CDR3 length: 14 amino acids. Germline-derived CDR1 and CDR2 are SGDLS and YYNGEE. CDR3 amino acids: CASSVGGAAVQAFF. CDR3 bases: TGTGCCAGCAGCGTAGGTGGGGCGGCGGTACAAGCTTTCTTT.

The V gene is TRBV20-1, the J gene TRBJ2-3, with TRBD1 as a possible D gene (6 bases). V lost 5 bases and J 1 base, leaving 16 bases between the germline ends. This CDR3 region has 15 residues. The germline V gene encodes CDR1 DFQATT and CDR2 SNEGSKA (reference sequence). CDR3 protein: CSASKGGGGTDTQYF. CDR3 sequence (DNA): TGCAGTGCTTCGAAAGGGGGTGGAGGCACAGATACGCAGTATTTT.

The chain is built from TRBV20-1 and TRBJ1-2; TRBD1 might be the D (5 bases). The CDR3 loop spans 11 amino acids. Per the germline V gene, CDR1 is DFQATT and CDR2 is SNEGSKA (reference sequence). CDR3 amino acids: CSLRGSHGYTF. The CDR3 DNA follows: TGCAGCCTGCGGGGGAGCCATGGCTACACCTTC.

Written as DNA, the CDR3 is TGCAGTGCTCAGGCGGTAAGGACCAAAAACATTCAGTACTTC. It specifies CSAQAVRTKNIQYF. The chain couples TRBV20-1 to TRBJ2-4; D remains ambiguous. From germline, CDR1 is DFQATT and CDR2 SNEGSKA (reference sequence). The length of the CDR3 is 14 residues. V lost 5 bases and J lost 2, with 13 bases in between.

As regards this clonotype: A much larger clone differs by one base, so this may be a read error. The V call is TRBV10-3, the J call TRBJ2-4; tentatively, D is TRBD2 (6 bases). The DNA end is a closer match to TRBJ2-7, so the J assignment may be wrong. In germline, CDR1 is ENHRY, CDR2 SYGVKD. The CDR3 covers 13 residues. The CDR3 DNA reads as TGTGCCAGTACGCCGGGCGGGGCCCACGAGCAGTACTTC. Amino acids: CASTPGGAHEQYF.

This chain uses TRBV28 with TRBJ2-7, with D possibly TRBD1 on 6 matching bases. Germline V gene lookup returns CDR1 MDHEN and CDR2 SYDVKM. With 1 base removed from V and 0 bases from J, the gap between germline ends came to 13 bases. CDR3 length equals 16 residues. The CDR3 DNA is TGTGCCAGCAGTTTATCCGGGACAAGAAGCTCCTACGAGCAGTACTTC. Protein: CASSLSGTRSSYEQYF. Together with reference TRBV28 and TRBJ2-7, the CDR3 gives the full variable domain: DVKVTQSSRYLVKRTGEKVFLECVQDMDHENMFWYRQDPGLGLRLIYFSYDVKMKEKGDIPEGYSVSREKKERFSLILESASTNQTSMYLCASSLSGTRSSYEQYFGPGTRLTVT.

The chain recombines TRBV7-8 with TRBJ2-2; 7 bases fit TRBD1. V gave up 1 base and J gave up 4 bases; unmatched junction bases: 9. The CDR3 length is 17 residues. Germline assignment: CDR1 SGHVS and CDR2 FQNEAQ. DNA of the CDR3: TGTGCCAGCAGCTTAGGCGGTCTACAGGGGCCCACCGGGGAGCTGTTTTTT. Translation gives CASSLGGLQGPTGELFF.

In its sample, this clonotype was seen a few times. This chain connects TRBV7-9 to TRBJ2-7; TRBD1 is a possible D gene (6 bases). The CDR3 is 14 residues long. With 5 bases removed from V and 5 bases from J, the gap between germline ends came to 16 bases. Germline CDR1 SEHNR, CDR2 FQNEAQ (reference sequence). CDR3 residues: CASSNTGSRDEQYF. The CDR3 nucleotides read TGTGCCAGCAGCAACACAGGGTCCCGGGACGAGCAGTACTTC.

This clonotype appeared a few times. This rearrangement joins TRBV20-1 to TRBJ2-4; D is unresolved. V lost 0 bases and J 1 base, leaving 10 bases between the germline ends. CDR1 is DFQATT, CDR2 SNEGSKA, per germline (reference sequence). CDR3 length equals 15 residues. CDR3 coding DNA: TGCAGTGCTAGAGATCCGGTCGGGGCCAAAAACATTCAGTACTTC. Encoded protein: CSARDPVGAKNIQYF.

On this clonotype: The junction shows a germline mismatch at one end, possibly a read error. The chain is built from TRBV6-1 and TRBJ1-2, with 7 positions matching TRBD1. This CDR3 is 15 amino acids long. The V gene's germline CDR1 is MNHNS and CDR2 SASEGT. The CDR3 here is CANSGSDGDRGGYTF. The CDR3 DNA is TGTGCCAACAGTGGCTCCGATGGGGACAGAGGCGGCTACACCTTC.

In this sample, this clonotype turned up many times. The gene calls are TRBV20-1 and TRBJ2-5; 12 bases are shared with TRBD1. V lost 2 bases to trimming and J lost 5 bases; unmatched junction nucleotides: 6. CDR1 is DFQATT and CDR2 is SNEGSKA in the germline V gene (reference sequence). The CDR3 totals 15 residues. The CDR3 sequence is CSARPGTGGYETQYF. The CDR3 bases are TGCAGTGCTAGACCCGGGACAGGGGGCTATGAGACCCAGTACTTC.

This clonotype has a handful of counts. The CDR3 reads CASSLIAGGGGEQYF. For the CDR3, the DNA is TGTGCCAGCAGCCTTATAGCGGGAGGGGGTGGCGAGCAGTACTTC. The V gene is TRBV7-2, the J gene TRBJ2-7; 11 bases line up with TRBD2. The V and J ends lost 5 bases and 6 bases, in that order; junction bases with no gene match: 9. Germline-derived CDR1 and CDR2 are SGHTA and FQGNSA. The CDR3 is made up of 15 amino acids.

This sequence joins TRBV20-1 and TRBJ2-4, with D perhaps TRBD1 (5 bases). Trimming stripped 6 bases from V and 0 bases from J, with 9 bases between. CDR1 is DFQATT and CDR2 is SNEGSKA in the germline V gene (reference sequence). This CDR3 spans 13 amino acids. The CDR3 here is CSAPDKAKNIQYF. CDR3 sequence (DNA): TGCAGTGCCCCGGACAAAGCCAAAAACATTCAGTACTTC.

Notes on this clonotype: Possible read error: a much larger clone is one base away. The chain links TRBV10-3 to TRBJ2-3, with D unclear. Germline-derived CDR1 and CDR2 are ENHRY and SYGVKD. The V end lost 4 bases, the J end lost 2 bases, and 13 bases lay between the germline ends. The CDR3 has 15 residues. CDR3 loop: CAISGSRQNTDTQYF. The CDR3 region has the DNA TGTGCCATCAGTGGGTCTAGGCAGAACACAGATACGCAGTATTTT.

This rearrangement joins TRBV5-1 to TRBJ1-4; TRBD1 agrees at 9 bases. The CDR3 loop spans 14 amino acids. Looked up from germline, CDR1 is SGHRS and CDR2 is YFSETQ. V shed 4 bases and J 6 bases; nucleotides not matched to a gene: 4. The CDR3 DNA reads as TGCGCCAGCAGCCCGGGACAGGGAGATGAAAAACTGTTTTTT. Protein sequence: CASSPGQGDEKLFF. Drawing the rest from reference TRBV5-1 and TRBJ1-4, the complete variable domain is KAGVTQTPRYLIKTRGQQVTLSCSPISGHRSVSWYQQTPGQGLQFLFEYFSETQRNKGNFPGRFSGRQFSNSRSEMNVSTLELGDSALYLCASSPGQGDEKLFFGSGTQLSVL.

This chain links TRBV24-1 with TRBJ2-1, with D hard to call. The V end lost 5 bases, the J end lost 6 bases, and 10 bases lay between the germline ends. Germline CDR1 reads KGHDR; CDR2 reads SFDVKD. The CDR3 length is 13 residues. The CDR3 here is CATSVKAANEQFF. DNA for the CDR3: TGTGCCACCAGTGTAAAGGCGGCCAATGAGCAGTTCTTC.